The entry that follows covers one T cell receptor (beta chain) sequence. Antigen: not known. Germline CDR1 is DFQATT and CDR2 is SNEGSKA (reference sequence). The CDR3 is 14 residues long. Trimming took 7 bases from V and 1 from J, leaving 17 bases between them. The data derive from a study of blood T cells in healthy people across ages. Study observations and caveats: Significant beta diversity loss was already apparent by age approximately 36, declining roughly linearly.

Alongside a J-beta primer mix, a sample-barcoded 5' primer served in a second PCR lasting about 7 to 12 cycles. Any given sample supplied a minimum of 2.5 million CDR3-containing paired-end reads. Via MiXCR, TCRdb re-called the 5' RACE reads, giving one row per CDR3 protein. The data show about 800,000 distinct CDR3 sequences, roughly 60% seen once. Samples each yielded at least 5 micrograms of total RNA. The chain links TRBV20-1 to TRBJ2-7; D assignment may be TRBD1 or TRBD2 (5 bases each). Sequenced: blood. This TCR was sampled from a young man in good health. CDR3 residues: CSERDPSGSYEQYF. The DNA for the CDR3 is TGCAGTGAACGGGACCCCTCAGGTTCCTACGAGCAGTACTTC.